The 18 T cell receptor beta chains below all came from one sample that was sequenced in a study of shared clonotypes between healthy human individuals. Some clones are missing from TCRdb's copy, which holds only in-frame ones; the method was immunoSEQ multiplex PCR. The repertoire consists of more than 400,000 clones, with about 95% occurring once and the leading ten covering roughly 0.06%. Sequenced: naive CD4+ T cells sorted from blood. Subset meaning: CD45RA+ positively selected. Receptors were obtained from a woman in her twenties or thirties in good health.

This clone was observed a handful of times. The V and J genes are TRBV5-5 and TRBJ1-5; D is unclear. Trimming pared 1 base from V and 4 bases from J, leaving 6 bases between. Looked up from germline, CDR1 is SGHKS and CDR2 is YYEKEE (reference sequence). This CDR3 spans 13 amino acids. The chain's CDR3 is CASSLSRNQPQHF. The CDR3 DNA reads TGTGCCAGCAGCTTGTCTCGGAATCAGCCCCAGCATTTT.

This chain uses TRBV4-1 with TRBJ2-2; TRBD2 aligns across 8 bases. CDR3 size: 19 residues. The trim removed 5 bases at V and 3 bases at J, leaving 17 bases unmatched. Germline CDR1 is MGHRA and CDR2 is YSYEKL. CDR3 amino acids: CASSDNPGTRVVDTGELFF. The CDR3 nucleotides read TGCGCCAGCAGCGATAATCCCGGGACTAGAGTCGTCGACACCGGGGAGCTGTTTTTT.

The V and J genes are TRBV6-1 and TRBJ2-5; D is perhaps TRBD1 (6 bases). Deletions cut 7 bases from V and 5 bases from J, with 17 bases between. CDR3 length equals 14 residues. Germline V CDR1 and CDR2: MNHNS, SASEGT. As DNA, the CDR3 is TGTGCCAGCACTCTCAGGGGCCTTGAGGAGACCCAGTACTTC. This codes for CASTLRGLEETQYF.

The chain uses TRBV9 and TRBJ2-2; D is undetermined. Germline CDR1 is SGDLS and CDR2 is YYNGEE. Trimming took off 4 bases at V and 0 bases at J, with 13 bases between the two ends. The CDR3 covers 16 residues. The CDR3: CASSITVAPNTGELFF. CDR3 sequence (DNA): TGTGCCAGCAGCATCACGGTAGCCCCGAACACCGGGGAGCTGTTTTTT.

The CDR3 sequence: CASSMRLEETQYF. The CDR3 coding sequence is TGTGCCAGTAGTATGCGGCTGGAAGAGACCCAGTACTTC. The V gene is TRBV19, the J gene TRBJ2-5; unclear D gene. Deletions cut 3 bases from V and 3 bases from J, with 8 bases between. The CDR3 consists of 13 residues. The germline CDR1 and CDR2 sequences are LNHDA and SQIVND (reference sequence).

The CDR3, as DNA: TGTGCCAGCAACCGGGGACTTACCACAGATACGCAGTATTTT. Protein product: CASNRGLTTDTQYF. The chain uses TRBV11-1 and TRBJ2-3, with a possible D match to TRBD2 (6 bases). This CDR3 comprises 14 residues. V shed 7 bases and J shed 2 bases, with 13 bases lying between them. From germline, CDR1 is SGHAT and CDR2 FQDESV (reference sequence).

This sequence joins TRBV29-1 and TRBJ2-1; a weak D match, TRBD2 (6 bases). Germline CDR1 and CDR2: SQVTM and ANQGSEA. V lost 6 bases, J lost 1 base, and 13 bases lay in between. This CDR3 has 14 amino acids. The DNA of the CDR3 is TGCAGCGTGGGGGGACTTCTTTCCTACAATGAGCAGTTCTTC. Its protein product is CSVGGLLSYNEQFF.

This chain connects TRBV9 to TRBJ2-3, with a tentative D call TRBD2 (6 bases). The V end lost 1 base, the J end lost 8 bases, and 17 bases lay between the germline ends. The CDR3 is 15 amino acids. CDR1 and CDR2 from the germline V gene are SGDLS and YYNGEE. The CDR3 DNA is TGTGCCAGCAGCGTACGCGGGGACTCTGGGGGTACGCAGTATTTT. Protein: CASSVRGDSGGTQYF.

This sequence joins TRBV6-4 and TRBJ2-7; D could derive from TRBD1 or TRBD2 (5 bases each). Looked up from germline, CDR1 is MRHNA and CDR2 is SNTAGT. Between the trimmed V and J ends, which lost 10 bases and 6 bases, there was a span of 28 bases. This CDR3 region has 16 residues. The DNA for the CDR3 is TGTGCCACCCCGCGCATCCGGGACGCCGATCCTCCCGAGCAGTACTTC. Translated: CATPRIRDADPPEQYF.

This clone was seen only once. The chain has TRBV4-2 and TRBJ2-3; a weak D match, TRBD2 (6 bases). Trimming took off 9 bases at V and 1 base at J, with 11 bases between the two ends. The CDR3 is 13 amino acids. CDR1 and CDR2 (germline): LGHNA, YNFKEQ. This chain's CDR3 is CASGEVRTDTQYF. In DNA form, the CDR3 reads TGTGCCAGTGGGGAGGTACGCACAGATACGCAGTATTTT.

This clone was seen more than once but under ten times. V and J are TRBV2 and TRBJ2-2; D remains ambiguous. This CDR3 has 13 residues. Between the trimmed V and J ends, which lost 0 bases and 4 bases, there was a span of 3 bases. Per the germline V gene, CDR1 is SNHLY and CDR2 is FYNNEI. CDR3 in amino acids: CASSEAPTGELFF. Here the CDR3 DNA reads TGTGCCAGCAGTGAAGCGCCCACCGGGGAGCTGTTTTTT.

This clone appeared once. The CDR3 reads CATAGLAGVNIQYF. CDR3 in DNA: TGTGCCACCGCGGGACTAGCGGGAGTTAACATTCAGTACTTC. J is TRBJ2-4 and V is TRBV28, with TRBD2 matching over 14 bases. V was pared by 10 bases and J by 7 bases, with 6 bases of the junction left unmatched. Germline lookup yields CDR1 MDHEN and CDR2 SYDVKM. This CDR3 is 14 amino acids long.

The gene calls are TRBV19 and TRBJ2-6; unclear D gene. The V gene lost 3 bases and the J gene lost 4 bases, with 10 bases spanning the gap. The CDR3 extends over 15 amino acids. Germline V gene data show CDR1 as LNHDA and CDR2 as SQIVND (reference sequence). The CDR3 bases are TGTGCCAGTAGTATCCCCCCTAGGGGGGCCAACGTCCTGACTTTC. Its translation: CASSIPPRGANVLTF.

The table lists this clone with a count of one. V usage is TRBV5-8 and J usage is TRBJ1-5; D unresolved. Germline CDR1 reads SGHTS; CDR2 reads YDEGEE. V was clipped by 1 base and J by 2 bases, with 19 bases between them. The CDR3 runs 18 residues. The CDR3 loop reads CASSLLHIAIGGNQPQHF. The CDR3 coding sequence is TGTGCCAGCAGCTTGCTCCATATCGCAATTGGCGGCAATCAGCCCCAGCATTTT.

This clone is a singleton in its sample. The rearrangement uses TRBV5-1 and TRBJ2-5; D ambiguous. V shed 0 bases and J shed 4 bases, with 4 bases lying between them. Germline-derived CDR1 and CDR2 are SGHRS and YFSETQ. The CDR3 sequence is 12 residues long. This chain's CDR3 is CASSLGVETQYF. The DNA for the CDR3 is TGCGCCAGCAGCTTGGGTGTAGAGACCCAGTACTTC.

This sequence joins TRBV28 and TRBJ2-1; D is undetermined. The germline V gene has CDR1 MDHEN and CDR2 SYDVKM. Trimming took off 6 bases at V and 0 bases at J, with 18 bases between the two ends. This CDR3 contains 17 residues. The CDR3 DNA sequence: TGTGCCAGCAGCTCTGTTCGGTCGGTCAGCTCCTACAATGAGCAGTTCTTC. This codes for CASSSVRSVSSYNEQFF. Full variable domain (remainder filled in from reference TRBV28 and TRBJ2-1): DVKVTQSSRYLVKRTGEKVFLECVQDMDHENMFWYRQDPGLGLRLIYFSYDVKMKEKGDIPEGYSVSREKKERFSLILESASTNQTSMYLCASSSVRSVSSYNEQFFGPGTRLTVL.

This clone came up once. The genes are TRBV12-5 and TRBJ2-1; a weak D match, TRBD2 (5 bases). The CDR3 length is 13 residues. Trimming took off 7 bases at V and 2 bases at J, with 9 bases between the two ends. CDR1 and CDR2 (germline): LGHNT, FRNRAP. CDR3 sequence (DNA): TGTGCTAGTGCCAGCGGACCCTACAATGAGCAGTTCTTC. This encodes CASASGPYNEQFF.

This rearrangement joins TRBV28 to TRBJ2-3; 8 nucleotides line up with TRBD2. Germline V gives CDR1 MDHEN, CDR2 SYDVKM. V lost 10 bases to trimming and J lost 2 bases; unmatched junction nucleotides: 8. This CDR3 spans 14 amino acids. The CDR3 region has the DNA TGTGCCACCCACGCTAGCGGGCACACAGATACGCAGTATTTT. This sequence encodes CATHASGHTDTQYF.